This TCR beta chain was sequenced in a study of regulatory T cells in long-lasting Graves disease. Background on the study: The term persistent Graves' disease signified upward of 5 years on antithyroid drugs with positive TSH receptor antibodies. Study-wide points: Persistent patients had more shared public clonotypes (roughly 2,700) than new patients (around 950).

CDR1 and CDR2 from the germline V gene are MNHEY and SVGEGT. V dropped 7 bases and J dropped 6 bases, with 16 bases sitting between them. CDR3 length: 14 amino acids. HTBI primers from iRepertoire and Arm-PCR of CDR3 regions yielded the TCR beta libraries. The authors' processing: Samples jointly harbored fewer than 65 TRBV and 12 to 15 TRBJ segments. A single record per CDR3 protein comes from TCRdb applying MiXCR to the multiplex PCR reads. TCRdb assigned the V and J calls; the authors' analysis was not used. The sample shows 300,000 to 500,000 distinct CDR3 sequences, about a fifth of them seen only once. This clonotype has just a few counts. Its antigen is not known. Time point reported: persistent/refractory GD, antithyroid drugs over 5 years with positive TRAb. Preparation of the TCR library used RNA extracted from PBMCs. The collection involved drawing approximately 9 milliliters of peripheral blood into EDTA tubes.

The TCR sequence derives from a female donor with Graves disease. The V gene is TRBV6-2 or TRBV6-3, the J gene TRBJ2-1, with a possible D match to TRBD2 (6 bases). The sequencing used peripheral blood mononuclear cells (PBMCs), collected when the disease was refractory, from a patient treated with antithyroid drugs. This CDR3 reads CASNLRETGNEQFF. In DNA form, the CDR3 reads TGTGCCAGCAACTTACGGGAGACCGGCAATGAGCAGTTCTTC.